This TCR beta chain was recovered during a study of cytomegalovirus exposure and HLA in healthy donors. Note on this clone: Its cognate antigen is unknown.

The PCR ran on 60 Vbeta and 13 Jbeta primers. Libraries were prepared by immunoSEQ multiplex PCR; TCRdb keeps only in-frame clonotypes and omits some of them. The sample consists of some 170,000 clones, over 65% of them appearing once. General study results and limits: In a later analysis, TCR beta V- and J-gene trimming showed a link to a missense DCLRE1C variant. Later on, an analysis tied under 20,000 TCR beta sequences to HLA alleles at 0.05 false discovery rate. In presence/absence analyses, roughly uniform sequencing depth across donors was assumed.

This CDR3 spans 15 amino acids. Trimming took off 5 bases at V and 0 bases at J, with 11 bases between the two ends. Germline V lookup: CDR1 SGHNT, CDR2 YENEEA. The rearrangement links TRBV11-3 to TRBJ2-1; the D gene is possibly TRBD2 (5 bases). The sequencing input was PBMCs. This clonotype was sampled from a woman aged 55-69 years in good health and CMV-seropositive. In DNA form, the CDR3 reads TGTGCCAGCAGCGACGGACTTAGCTCCTACAATGAGCAGTTCTTC. Encoded protein: CASSDGLSSYNEQFF.